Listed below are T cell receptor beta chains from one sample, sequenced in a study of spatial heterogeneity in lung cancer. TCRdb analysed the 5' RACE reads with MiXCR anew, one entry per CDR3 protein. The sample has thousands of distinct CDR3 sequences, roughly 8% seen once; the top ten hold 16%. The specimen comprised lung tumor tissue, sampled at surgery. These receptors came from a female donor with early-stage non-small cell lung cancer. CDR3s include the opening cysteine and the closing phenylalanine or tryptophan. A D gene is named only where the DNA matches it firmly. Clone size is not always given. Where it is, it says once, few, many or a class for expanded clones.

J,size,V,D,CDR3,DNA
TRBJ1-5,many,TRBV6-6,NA,CASGDPPNQPQHF,TGTGCCAGCGGGGACCCCCCCAATCAGCCCCAGCATTTT
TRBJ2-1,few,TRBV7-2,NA,CASSLEGLTGVNEQFF,TGTGCCAGCAGCTTAGAAGGTCTCACTGGGGTCAATGAGCAGTTCTTC
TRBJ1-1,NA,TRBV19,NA,CASSIAGTGYTEAFF,TGTGCCAGTAGTATAGCCGGGACGGGATACACTGAAGCTTTCTTT
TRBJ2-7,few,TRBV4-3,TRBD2,CASSQEASGRARREQYF,TGCGCCAGCAGCCAAGAAGCTAGCGGGAGGGCCAGAAGGGAGCAGTACTTC
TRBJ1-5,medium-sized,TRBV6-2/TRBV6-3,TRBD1,CASRDSYYSNQPQHF,TGTGCCAGCCGGGACAGCTACTATAGCAATCAGCCCCAGCATTTT
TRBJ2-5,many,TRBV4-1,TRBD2,CASRSTRTSLETQYF,TGCGCCAGCAGATCCACCAGGACTAGCTTAGAGACCCAGTACTTC
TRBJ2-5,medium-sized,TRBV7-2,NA,CASSFQRGGQETQYF,TGTGCCAGCAGCTTTCAGAGGGGGGGCCAAGAGACCCAGTACTTC
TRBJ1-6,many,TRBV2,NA,CASRANSPLHF,TGTGCCAGCAGGGCTAATTCACCCCTCCACTTT
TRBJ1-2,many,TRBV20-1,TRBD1,CSAVGQVGYTF,TGCAGTGCGGTCGGACAGGTCGGCTACACCTTC
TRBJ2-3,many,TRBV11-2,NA,CASSQRWTVTDTQYF,TGTGCCAGCAGCCAGAGGTGGACAGTTACAGATACGCAGTATTTT
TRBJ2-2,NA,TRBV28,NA,CASHEYRGNTGELFF,TGTGCCAGTCACGAGTATCGGGGGAACACCGGGGAGCTGTTTTTT
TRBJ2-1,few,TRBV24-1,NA,CATSDRTLGEQFF,TGTGCCACCAGTGACCGTACCTTGGGGGAGCAGTTCTTC
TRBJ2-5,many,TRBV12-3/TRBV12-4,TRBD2,CASSPSGAGQETQYF,TGTGCCAGCAGTCCTAGCGGGGCGGGGCAAGAGACCCAGTACTTC
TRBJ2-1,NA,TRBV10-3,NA,CATSPLAGPYNEQFF,TGTGCCACCAGCCCTTTGGCGGGGCCGTACAATGAGCAGTTCTTC
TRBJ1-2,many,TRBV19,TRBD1,CASNIPGQGALGYTF,TGTGCCAGTAACATACCGGGACAGGGGGCGCTTGGCTACACCTTC
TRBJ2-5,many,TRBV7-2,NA,CASRLHLQETQYF,TGTGCCAGCAGATTACACTTACAAGAGACCCAGTACTTC
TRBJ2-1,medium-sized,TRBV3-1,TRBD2,CASSQSRGGINEQFF,TGTGCCAGCAGCCAGTCCCGGGGGGGCATCAATGAGCAGTTCTTC
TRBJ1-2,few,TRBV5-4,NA,CASSWVGGYTF,TGTGCCAGCAGCTGGGTTGGTGGCTACACCTTC
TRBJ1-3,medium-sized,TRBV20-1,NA,CSARSGLGGNTIYF,TGCAGTGCTAGATCAGGCCTGGGGGGAAACACCATATATTTT
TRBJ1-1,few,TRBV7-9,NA,CASTLGSSDTEAFF,TGTGCCAGCACTTTAGGGTCCTCGGACACTGAAGCTTTCTTT
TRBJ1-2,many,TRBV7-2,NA,CASSLAGRQPAYTF,TGTGCCAGCAGCTTAGCTGGTAGGCAGCCGGCGTACACCTTC
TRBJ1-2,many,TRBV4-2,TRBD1,CASSPTGDAGYGYTF,TGTGCCAGCAGCCCGACAGGGGATGCGGGGTATGGCTACACCTTC
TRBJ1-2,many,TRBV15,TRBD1,CATSRDRAGGASSYGYTF,TGTGCCACCAGCAGAGACAGGGCAGGGGGCGCCTCTTCCTATGGCTACACCTTC
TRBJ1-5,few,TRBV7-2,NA,CASSLTGGHSNQPQHF,TGTGCCAGCAGCCTCACCGGGGGCCATAGCAATCAGCCCCAGCATTTT
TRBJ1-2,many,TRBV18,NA,CASSGVPTANYGYTF,TGTGCCAGCTCAGGGGTTCCGACAGCTAACTATGGCTACACCTTC
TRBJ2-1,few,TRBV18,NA,CASSPDGGGEQFF,TGTGCCAGCTCACCAGACGGGGGAGGTGAGCAGTTCTTC
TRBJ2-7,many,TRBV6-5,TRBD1,CASSYSTEYRGTLEQYF,TGTGCCAGCAGTTACTCGACAGAGTACAGGGGGACTCTCGAGCAGTACTTC